This TCR beta chain came from a study of cytomegalovirus exposure and HLA in healthy donors. Overall study context: Findings of an earlier analysis included some 110 million unique TCR beta sequences from 190 million or so T cells.

The CDR3 extends over 16 amino acids. Germline V CDR1 and CDR2: LNHDA, SQIVND (reference sequence). The V end was cut by 7 bases, the J end by 7 bases, with 23 bases between. Primers for the PCR totalled 60 Vbeta and 13 Jbeta. The protocol was immunoSEQ multiplex PCR, while the TCRdb copy is restricted to in-frame clones and leaves out a portion. The sample yields 150,000 to 200,000 clones, roughly 83% seen once. The chain combines TRBV19 with TRBJ1-5; D is perhaps TRBD1 (6 bases). Sequencing used PBMCs. This clonotype was obtained from a woman aged 50 to 60 in good health and CMV-seronegative. The CDR3 DNA reads TGTGCCAGTACCATCACAGGGATGTCCGCCCAACAGCCCCAGCATTTT. This translates into CASTITGMSAQQPQHF.